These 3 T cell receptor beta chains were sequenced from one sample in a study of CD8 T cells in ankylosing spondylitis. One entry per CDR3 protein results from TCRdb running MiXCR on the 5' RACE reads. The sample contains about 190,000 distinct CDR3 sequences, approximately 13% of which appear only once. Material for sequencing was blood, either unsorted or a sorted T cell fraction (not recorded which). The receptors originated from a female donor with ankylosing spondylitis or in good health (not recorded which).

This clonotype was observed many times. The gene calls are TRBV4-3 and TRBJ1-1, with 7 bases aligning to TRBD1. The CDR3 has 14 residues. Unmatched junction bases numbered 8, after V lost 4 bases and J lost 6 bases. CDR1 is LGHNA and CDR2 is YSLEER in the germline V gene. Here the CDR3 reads CASSPRGRGPEAFF. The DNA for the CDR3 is TGCGCCAGCAGCCCTCGTGGAAGGGGGCCTGAAGCTTTCTTT.

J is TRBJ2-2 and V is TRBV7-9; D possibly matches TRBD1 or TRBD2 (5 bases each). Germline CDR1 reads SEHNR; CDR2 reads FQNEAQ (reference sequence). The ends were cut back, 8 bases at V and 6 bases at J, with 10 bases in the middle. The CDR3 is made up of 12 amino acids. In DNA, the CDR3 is TGTGCCAGCCCAGGGAGCGCCGGGGAGCTGTTTTTT. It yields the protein CASPGSAGELFF. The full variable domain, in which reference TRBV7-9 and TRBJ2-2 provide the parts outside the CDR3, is DTGVSQNPRHKITKRGQNVTFRCDPISEHNRLYWYRQTLGQGPEFLTYFQNEAQLEKSRLLSDRFSAERPKGSFSTLEIQRTEQGDSAMYLCASPGSAGELFFGEGSRLTVL.

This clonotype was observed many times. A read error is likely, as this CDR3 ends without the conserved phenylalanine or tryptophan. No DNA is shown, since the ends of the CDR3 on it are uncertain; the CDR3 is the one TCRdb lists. The CDR3 region is CASSPDGRP. The V and J genes are TRBV7-2 and TRBJ1-2. Germline CDR1 SGHTA, CDR2 FQGNSA. Including both end residues, the CDR3 is 9 amino acids long.